The 6 T cell receptor beta chains given below trace back to one sample, sequenced in a study of T cell responses to AZD1222 COVID-19 vaccine. The assay was immunoSEQ multiplex PCR, and TCRdb's table has in-frame clones only and misses some. The sample records roughly 140,000 clones, more than 75% being singletons. The sequencing used peripheral blood, collected 28 days after the second AZD1222 dose. The receptor source for this set is an adult who received the AZD1222 COVID-19 vaccine.

This clone was recorded a few times. Additional DNA sequences in this sample encode the identical CDR3. This chain connects TRBV5-6 to TRBJ1-5; D may be TRBD1 (5 bases). This CDR3 is built from 15 residues. The ends were cut back, 1 base at V and 2 bases at J, with 10 bases in the middle. Germline lookup yields CDR1 SGHDT and CDR2 YYEEEE. In nucleotides, the CDR3 is TGTGCCAGCAGCTTGACAGGAAGTGGCAATCAGCCCCAGCATTTT. Its protein is CASSLTGSGNQPQHF.

This clone was picked up one time. This chain uses TRBV28 with TRBJ1-5, with D hard to call. V lost 5 bases and J lost 0, with 8 bases in between. Germline lookup yields CDR1 MDHEN and CDR2 SYDVKM. The length of the CDR3 is 14 residues. The CDR3 spells CASSPRVSNQPQHF. CDR3 nucleotide sequence: TGTGCCAGCAGTCCCAGAGTTAGCAATCAGCCCCAGCATTTT.

The chain employs TRBV19 and TRBJ2-7; 13 nucleotides align to TRBD2. CDR3 size: 16 residues. The V gene's germline CDR1 is LNHDA and CDR2 SQIVND (reference sequence). With 3 bases clipped from V and 2 bases from J, the junction kept 4 bases outside the gene matches. CDR3: CASSMGLAGTTYEQYF. The CDR3, as DNA: TGTGCCAGTAGTATGGGACTAGCGGGGACCACCTACGAGCAGTACTTC. The full variable domain, with the rest looked up from reference TRBV19 and TRBJ2-7, is DGGITQSPKYLFRKEGQNVTLSCEQNLNHDAMYWYRQDPGQGLRLIYYSQIVNDFQKGDIAEGYSVSREKKESFPLTVTSAQKNPTAFYLCASSMGLAGTTYEQYFGPGTRLTVT.

V and J are TRBV7-8 and TRBJ2-3, with TRBD2 matching over 12 bases. V was pared by 7 bases and J by 2 bases, with 7 bases of the junction left unmatched. This CDR3 has 16 residues. Germline CDR1 and CDR2: SGHVS and FQNEAQ. The CDR3 region is CASTGTSGLYTDTQYF. CDR3 bases: TGTGCCAGCACAGGGACTAGCGGGCTTTACACAGATACGCAGTATTTT.

The CDR3, as DNA: TGTGCCACCAGTGACCCAGGGGGAGGGGACTACGAGCAGTACTTC. It encodes CATSDPGGGDYEQYF. This rearrangement joins TRBV24-1 to TRBJ2-7; perhaps D is TRBD1 or TRBD2 (7 bases each). The germline V gene has CDR1 KGHDR and CDR2 SFDVKD. CDR3 length equals 15 residues. The V and J ends lost 4 bases and 3 bases respectively, with 15 bases between them.

This chain connects TRBV13 to TRBJ2-1; a possible D gene is TRBD1 (5 bases). Deletions cut 5 bases from V and 7 bases from J, with 27 bases between. The CDR3 length is 18 residues. Germline assignment: CDR1 PRHDT and CDR2 FYEKMQ (reference sequence). DNA of the CDR3: TGTGCCAGCAGCCCCGTGAGCCCGTCAGGGTCTAGAGTGAATGAGCAGTTCTTC. Residues: CASSPVSPSGSRVNEQFF.